The 25 T cell receptor beta chains given below trace back to one sample, sequenced in a study of CD8+ T cells in alopecia areata. The treatment: oral pan-JAK inhibitor, 5-10 mg twice daily. Sequencing templates came from extracted RNA that was reverse transcribed into cDNA. The method was immunoSEQ multiplex PCR; TCRdb's version includes in-frame clones alone and lacks a portion of them. The data show about 300,000 clones, more than 45% seen once. The material was CD4+ T cells sorted from blood, obtained at week 24, from a patient treated with tofacitinib. All receptors derive from a human donor with alopecia areata.

This clone was seen a single time. The chain carries TRBV30 and TRBJ2-5; TRBD2 agrees at 15 bases. Germline loops: CDR1 GTSNPN, CDR2 SVGIG (reference sequence). The CDR3 length is 16 residues. V gave up 3 bases and J gave up 1 base; unmatched junction bases: 3. CDR3 amino acids: CAWRTGLAGGQETQYF. DNA of the CDR3: TGTGCCTGGAGAACGGGACTAGCGGGGGGCCAAGAGACCCAGTACTTC.

The chain links TRBV23-1 to TRBJ2-3; D might be TRBD1 (6 bases). TRBV23-1 is marked as an open reading frame, function uncertain. V gave up 8 bases and J gave up 7 bases, with 13 bases separating them. CDR3 length equals 12 residues. CDR3 amino acids: CASSLQGHTQYF. Written as DNA, the CDR3 is TGCGCCAGCTCCCTTCAGGGGCATACGCAGTATTTT.

The V gene is TRBV7-9, the J gene TRBJ2-3; 7 nucleotides match TRBD2. This CDR3 has 14 amino acids. Per germline, CDR1 SEHNR and CDR2 FQNEAQ (reference sequence). The trim removed 6 bases at V and 5 bases at J, leaving 8 bases unmatched. In nucleotides, the CDR3 is TGTGCCAGCAGTCGGACTAGAAGTCTAGATACGCAGTATTTT. Translation gives CASSRTRSLDTQYF.

This clone has more than one count but fewer than ten. The chain is built from TRBV29-1 and TRBJ2-3; D gene unclear. The V gene lost 3 bases and the J gene lost 6 bases, with 7 bases spanning the gap. This CDR3 is built from 11 residues. Per the germline V gene, CDR1 is SQVTM and CDR2 is ANQGSEA. CDR3 DNA sequence: TGCAGCGTTGAGGCGCGTGATACGCAGTATTTT. Translation: CSVEARDTQYF.

This clone was seen a few times. V is TRBV27 and J is TRBJ1-1, with D tentatively TRBD1 (5 bases). V lost 2 bases and J lost 0, with 10 bases in between. This CDR3 comprises 15 residues. Germline CDR1 reads MNHEY; CDR2 reads SMNVEV (reference sequence). The CDR3, as DNA: TGTGCCAGCAGTTTAGGTGACAGCATGAACACTGAAGCTTTCTTT. It yields the protein CASSLGDSMNTEAFF.

In this sample, this clone turned up once. V and J are TRBV4-1 and TRBJ2-5; TRBD2 might be the D (7 bases). Trimming left V 8 bases short and J 2 bases short, with 21 bases between. The CDR3 covers 16 residues. Germline CDR1 is MGHRA and CDR2 is YSYEKL. The CDR3 nucleotides are TGCGCCAGCCCAACCCCCGCGGGGGCCGTACAAGAGACCCAGTACTTC. It specifies CASPTPAGAVQETQYF.

The rearrangement links TRBV7-9 to TRBJ2-1; no firm D call. CDR1 is SEHNR and CDR2 is FQNEAQ in the germline V gene (reference sequence). CDR3 length equals 13 residues. Trimming shortened V by 1 base and J by 12 bases, and 13 bases separated the two germline ends. The CDR3 DNA reads as TGTGCCAGCAGCTTAGTAAGCCGGACGAGGCAGTTCTTC. This gives the protein CASSLVSRTRQFF.

The V call is TRBV5-1, the J call TRBJ1-1; 7 bases map to TRBD1. The length of the CDR3 is 14 residues. Germline loops: CDR1 SGHRS, CDR2 YFSETQ. V was clipped by 4 bases and J by 1 base; unmatched bases: 4. CDR3 DNA: TGCGCCAGCAGCCGGGACAGCGAGAACACTGAAGCTTTCTTT. As protein: CASSRDSENTEAFF.

V is TRBV7-9 and J is TRBJ1-4, with D hard to call. V was shortened by 8 bases and J by 3 bases, with 7 bases between the two germline ends. The CDR3 is 12 amino acids. Germline-derived CDR1 and CDR2 are SEHNR and FQNEAQ (reference sequence). Here the CDR3 reads CASQRPNEKLFF. The CDR3 DNA is TGTGCCAGCCAGAGGCCTAATGAAAAACTGTTTTTT.

J is TRBJ2-1 and V is TRBV14, with 9 bases matching TRBD2. Trimming cost V 6 bases and J 5 bases; bases outside gene matches: 5. CDR1 is SGHDN and CDR2 is FVKESK in the germline V gene. The CDR3 runs to 14 residues. CDR3 nucleotide sequence: TGTGCCAGCAGTCGGCGACTAGCGGACAATGAGCAGTTCTTC. Amino acids: CASSRRLADNEQFF.

The rearrangement joins TRBV6-6 to TRBJ1-2; D may be TRBD1 (6 bases). The germline CDR1 and CDR2 sequences are MNHNY and SVGAGI (reference sequence). The CDR3 covers 14 residues. Trimming left V 5 bases short and J 0 bases short, with 10 bases between. CDR3 residues: CASSTDRSNYGYTF. In DNA form, the CDR3 reads TGTGCCAGCAGTACGGACAGATCTAACTATGGCTACACCTTC.

The rearrangement joins TRBV30 to TRBJ1-2; a weak D match, TRBD1 (5 bases). V was pared by 2 bases and J by 6 bases, with 16 bases between. The CDR3 is 14 amino acids. The germline V gene has CDR1 GTSNPN and CDR2 SVGIG (reference sequence). The CDR3 reads CAWSLYPGTNGYTF. CDR3 DNA: TGTGCCTGGAGTCTCTACCCCGGGACGAATGGCTACACCTTC.

This clone appeared once. The chain carries TRBV30 and TRBJ1-2, with D possibly matching TRBD1 (6 bases). This CDR3 is 15 amino acids long. V shed 0 bases and J shed 7 bases, with 18 bases lying between them. Germline CDR1 GTSNPN, CDR2 SVGIG (reference sequence). The CDR3, as DNA: TGTGCCTGGAGTGTACGCCGTGCAGGGGTCCGTGGCTACACCTTC. Its translation: CAWSVRRAGVRGYTF. Using reference TRBV30 and TRBJ1-2 for the parts outside the CDR3, the full variable domain is SQTIHQWPATLVQPVGSPLSLECTVEGTSNPNLYWYRQAAGRGLQLLFYSVGIGQISSEVPQNLSASRPQDRQFILSSKKLLLSDSGFYLCAWSVRRAGVRGYTFGSGTRLTVV.

This clone was seen a few times. The chain couples TRBV18 to TRBJ2-3; 7 bases agree with TRBD1. This CDR3 has 14 residues. V was pared by 3 bases and J by 3 bases, with 3 bases of the junction left unmatched. Germline CDR1 is KGHSH and CDR2 is LQKENI. The CDR3 here is CASSPDRRTDTQYF. CDR3 DNA: TGTGCCAGCTCACCGGACAGGAGAACAGATACGCAGTATTTT.

The chain joins TRBV2 to TRBJ2-5, with 10 bases fitting TRBD2. The length of the CDR3 is 15 residues. Germline V gene sequence: CDR1 SNHLY, CDR2 FYNNEI. V trimming: 5 bases; J trimming: 13 bases; junction bases outside the gene matches: 16. CDR3 nucleotides: TGTGCCAGCAGTACTCCGGGACTAGCGAATTTCATCGGGTACTTC. It encodes CASSTPGLANFIGYF.

This chain joins TRBV5-1 and TRBJ2-5, with D perhaps matching TRBD1 (5 bases). V was pared by 2 bases and J by 1 base, with 18 bases between. Germline V gives CDR1 SGHRS, CDR2 YFSETQ. The CDR3 sequence is 17 residues long. The CDR3 loop reads CASSFSSRQRGQETQYF. The CDR3 DNA is TGCGCCAGCAGCTTTTCATCCCGACAGAGAGGCCAAGAGACCCAGTACTTC.

This clone was detected only once. The J gene is TRBJ1-5, the V gene TRBV6-5; D unclear. Deletions cut 2 bases from V and 1 base from J, with 12 bases between. The germline gives CDR1 MNHEY, CDR2 SVGAGI. The CDR3 runs 16 residues. The CDR3 sequence: CASSYLGVGSNQPQHF. The CDR3 DNA reads TGTGCCAGCAGTTACCTCGGGGTGGGGAGCAATCAGCCCCAGCATTTT.

The V gene is TRBV2, the J gene TRBJ2-5; possible D gene TRBD2, 6 bases. Per germline, CDR1 SNHLY and CDR2 FYNNEI. This CDR3 spans 15 amino acids. V was trimmed by 6 bases and J by 3 bases, leaving 17 bases between them. This chain's CDR3 is CASRPLSGGKETQYF. The DNA for the CDR3 is TGTGCCAGCAGGCCCCTGAGTGGGGGGAAAGAGACCCAGTACTTC.

The CDR3 nucleotides are TGTGCCAGCTCAGGACCAGGGGGGCGGTACGAGCAGTACTTC. It specifies CASSGPGGRYEQYF. The rearrangement uses TRBV2 and TRBJ2-7; maybe TRBD1 (7 bases). The CDR3 consists of 14 residues. Per germline, CDR1 SNHLY and CDR2 FYNNEI. Trimming took 8 bases from V and 4 from J, leaving 18 bases between them.

V gene TRBV11-3 combines with J gene TRBJ2-1; D could derive from TRBD1 or TRBD2 (5 bases each). This CDR3 is built from 15 residues. V lost 4 bases to trimming and J lost 7 bases, with 17 bases between them. Germline V gene lookup returns CDR1 SGHNT and CDR2 YENEEA. CDR3 nucleotides: TGTGCCAGCAGCTCCGGGGCTCTGAGTGGGAATGAGCAGTTCTTC. The encoded protein is CASSSGALSGNEQFF.

This chain joins TRBV29-1 and TRBJ2-2, with 7 bases lining up with TRBD1. Looked up from germline, CDR1 is SQVTM and CDR2 is ANQGSEA. The CDR3 runs 13 residues. The ends lost 4 bases at V and 5 bases at J; junction bases unmatched: 4. The CDR3, as DNA: TGCAGCGTTGGGACAGGTGGGACCGGGGAGCTGTTTTTT. Its translation is CSVGTGGTGELFF.

The V call is TRBV30, the J call TRBJ1-4; possible D gene TRBD1, 5 bases. The germline V and J ends were trimmed by 0 bases and 8 bases, with 10 bases remaining between them. Per germline, CDR1 GTSNPN and CDR2 SVGIG (reference sequence). The CDR3 runs 13 residues. CDR3 in amino acids: CAWSVGEAEKLFF. Here the CDR3 DNA reads TGTGCCTGGAGTGTAGGGGAGGCCGAAAAACTGTTTTTT.

The chain combines TRBV7-2 with TRBJ2-7; TRBD2 is a possible D gene (5 bases). This CDR3 has 13 amino acids. Per germline, CDR1 SGHTA and CDR2 FQGNSA. V gave up 2 bases and J gave up 5 bases, with 10 bases separating them. The CDR3 loop reads CASSLTRLDEQYF. The DNA of the CDR3 is TGTGCCAGCAGCTTAACTAGACTGGACGAGCAGTACTTC. The complete variable domain, with remaining parts taken from reference TRBV7-2 and TRBJ2-7, reads GAGVSQSPSNKVTEKGKDVELRCDPISGHTALYWYRQSLGQGLEFLIYFQGNSAPDKSGLPSDRFSAERTGGSVSTLTIQRTQQEDSAVYLCASSLTRLDEQYFGPGTRLTVT.

This rearrangement joins TRBV29-1 to TRBJ1-1, with TRBD1 as a possible D gene (5 bases). Trimming removed 3 bases from V and 5 bases from J, with 13 bases in between. CDR3 size: 13 residues. The germline gives CDR1 SQVTM, CDR2 ANQGSEA. The CDR3: CSVESTGGTEAFF. The CDR3, as DNA: TGCAGCGTTGAGAGTACGGGGGGGACTGAAGCTTTCTTT.

This clone was seen only a few times. J is TRBJ1-2 and V is TRBV28; D ambiguous. The CDR3 sequence is 14 residues long. Germline V gives CDR1 MDHEN, CDR2 SYDVKM. V lost 3 bases to trimming and J lost 2 bases, with 10 bases between them. The CDR3 here is CASSLNPRNYGYTF. The CDR3, as DNA: TGTGCCAGCAGTTTGAACCCCCGGAACTATGGCTACACCTTC.